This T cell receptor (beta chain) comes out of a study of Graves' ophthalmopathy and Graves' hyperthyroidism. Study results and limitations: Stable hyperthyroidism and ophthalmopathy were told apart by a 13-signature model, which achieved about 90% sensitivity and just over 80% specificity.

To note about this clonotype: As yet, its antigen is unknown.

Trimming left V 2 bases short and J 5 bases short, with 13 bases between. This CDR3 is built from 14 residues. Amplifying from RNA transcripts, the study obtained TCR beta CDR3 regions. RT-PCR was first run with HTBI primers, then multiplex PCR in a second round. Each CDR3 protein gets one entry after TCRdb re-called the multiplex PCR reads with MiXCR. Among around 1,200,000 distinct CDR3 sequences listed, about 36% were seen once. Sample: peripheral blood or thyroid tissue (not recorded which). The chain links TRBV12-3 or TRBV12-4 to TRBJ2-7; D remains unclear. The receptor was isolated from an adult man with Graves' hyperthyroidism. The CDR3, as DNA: TGTGCCAGCAGTTTAAACCCGGGCATCAACGAGCAGTACTTC. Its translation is CASSLNPGINEQYF.